The sequence of this T cell receptor beta chain was determined in a study of blood T cell repertoires in COVID-19. Turning to the study itself: From the United States, Italy and Spain came samples of acute and convalescent COVID-19. The cDNA or gDNA used as material had been derived from T cells, B-cell-depleted T cells, or PBMCs.

This clone appeared many times. The CDR3 extends over 14 amino acids. The V and J ends lost 2 bases and 1 base respectively, with 9 bases between them. Germline CDR1 is GTSNPN and CDR2 is SVGIG (reference sequence). Under the authors' procedure: Quantification of nucleated cells was approximated via reference gene primer amplification. Assay: immunoSEQ multiplex PCR; the TCRdb copy retains only in-frame clones and omits some. The V and J calls and clone size were taken over from that table, and D and trimming were inferred from the DNA. The table lists some 200,000 clones, roughly 76% of them singletons, with roughly 11% in the top ten.

This receptor was obtained from a woman between 35 and 50 years old with COVID-19, enrolled during active disease. What was sequenced was peripheral blood. V gene TRBV30 combines with J gene TRBJ1-5, with D maybe TRBD1 (5 bases). CDR3 sequence (DNA): TGTGCCTGGAGTAAGACAGCCAGCAATCAGCCCCAGCATTTT. It is translated as CAWSKTASNQPQHF.